The source of this TCR beta chain is a study of blood T cell repertoires in COVID-19. Study-wide context: In each case, the material was cDNA or gDNA derived from T cells, B-cell-depleted T cells, or PBMCs.

This clone was counted a single time. The V segment lost 3 bases and the J segment 10 bases; nucleotides outside the gene matches: 8. The CDR3 consists of 13 residues. The germline CDR1 and CDR2 sequences are KGHSH and LQKENI. Authors' processing steps: Counts of nucleated cells, estimated from reference gene primer amplification, were obtained. Produced via immunoSEQ multiplex PCR; TCRdb's table is partial and in-frame only. That table furnishes V, J and clone size, whereas the DNA furnished D and trimming. The sample yields about 140,000 clones, 80% to 85% seen once. The source of this sequence is a human donor in a cohort sampled during active COVID-19. Sequencing was performed on peripheral blood. V and J are TRBV18 and TRBJ1-2; TRBD1 matches at 7 bases. The CDR3 DNA reads as TGTGCCAGCTCACCGGGCTCTGACAGGGACTACACCTTC. Its translation is CASSPGSDRDYTF.